This T cell receptor (beta chain) was documented in a study of cytomegalovirus exposure and HLA in healthy donors. Comments on this clone: Its antigen is not known.

Findings and limits, study-wide: Later analysis identified several of the most significant clusters that appeared linked to common viral pathogens. Sequencing had likely introduced a cluster of highly shared sequence variants as an artifact. There were reportedly fewer N-insertions in an Asian-associated ancestry cluster than the approximately 630-donor mean, in a later analysis. Apparent HLA restriction characterized most CMV-associated TCR beta chains in a later analysis.

With 60 Vbeta and 13 Jbeta primers, the PCR was carried out. This table comes from immunoSEQ multiplex PCR, and its TCRdb copy is limited to in-frame clones, with some not included. This sample has roughly 140,000 clones, with approximately 80% found just once. The sequence came from a man aged 25 to 40 in good health and CMV-seropositive. Sequences were obtained from PBMCs.

CDR3 sequence reads: CASSAMTGVEAFF. CDR3 bases: TGTGCCAGCAGCGCTATGACAGGGGTCGAAGCTTTCTTT. The rearrangement joins TRBV9 to TRBJ1-1; 8 bases map to TRBD1. Per germline, CDR1 SGDLS and CDR2 YYNGEE. The V segment lost 3 bases and the J segment 8 bases; nucleotides outside the gene matches: 6. The CDR3 runs 13 residues.